Following are 31 T cell receptor beta chains from one sample sequenced in a study of vaccination effects on CD4 cells after COVID-19. Some clones are missing from TCRdb's copy, which holds only in-frame ones; the method was immunoSEQ multiplex PCR. Counted here are fewer than 15,000 clones, roughly 66% occurring once; the ten biggest clones make up 33%. Under the ViraFEST assay, PBMC were stimulated with viral peptide pools so that antigen-specific CD4+ T cells expanded. Sequencing was performed afterwards. Isolating CD4+ T cells followed less than 12 days of culture. Sometime from March through December 2020, the person acquired a SARS-CoV-2 infection that PCR confirmed. Participants completed two doses of the BNT162b2 or mRNA-1273 vaccine. What these receptors recognize is not known. The input for sequencing was CD4+ T cells from PBMCs cultured with HCoV-NL63 spike peptides, taken after COVID-19 vaccination. These receptors all stem from a human donor who had a prior SARS-CoV-2 infection.

This chain uses TRBV5-1 with TRBJ2-4; D not certain. The CDR3 is 14 residues long. The V end was cut by 0 bases, the J end by 2 bases, with 6 bases between. Germline CDR1 reads SGHRS; CDR2 reads YFSETQ. The CDR3 DNA reads TGCGCCAGCAGCTTGGACGGAACCAAAAACATTCAGTACTTC. Translating it yields CASSLDGTKNIQYF.

This clone has just a few counts. The V gene is TRBV5-8, the J gene TRBJ1-6; 8 positions agree with TRBD1. The length of the CDR3 is 15 residues. V lost 2 bases, J lost 7 bases, and 5 bases stayed unmatched. Germline V gene sequence: CDR1 SGHTS, CDR2 YDEGEE. The CDR3 nucleotides are TGTGCCAGCAGCTTCCAGGGGGCTCGGAATTCACCCCTCCACTTT. It yields the protein CASSFQGARNSPLHF.

The rearrangement uses TRBV7-2 and TRBJ2-7; D possibly matches TRBD1 or TRBD2 (6 bases each). Germline values: CDR1 SGHTA, CDR2 FQGNSA. V was clipped by 3 bases and J by 2 bases, with 14 bases between them. The CDR3 spans 15 residues. Here the CDR3 DNA reads TGTGCCAGCAGCTTGTCCTGGGGGGCGGCCTACGAGCAGTACTTC. The encoded protein is CASSLSWGAAYEQYF.

CDR3 sequence: CASGAGRQETQYF. As DNA, the CDR3 is TGTGCCAGTGGGGCGGGGCGCCAAGAGACCCAGTACTTC. J is TRBJ2-5 and V is TRBV19, with D perhaps TRBD2 (6 bases). CDR1 is LNHDA and CDR2 is SQIVND in the germline V gene (reference sequence). This CDR3 is 13 amino acids long. The V gene lost 8 bases and the J gene lost 1 base, with 11 bases spanning the gap.

This clone was counted a few times. CDR3: CASSPRQANYGYTF. In nucleotides, the CDR3 is TGTGCCAGCAGCCCAAGACAGGCCAACTATGGCTACACCTTC. V gene TRBV6-6 combines with J gene TRBJ1-2, with D possibly TRBD1 on 6 matching bases. Germline CDR1 reads MNHNY; CDR2 reads SVGAGI (reference sequence). The ends were cut back, 6 bases at V and 2 bases at J, with 13 bases in the middle. The CDR3 is 14 residues long.

V is TRBV7-2 and J is TRBJ2-3, with D tentatively TRBD2 (5 bases). Germline V gene lookup returns CDR1 SGHTA and CDR2 FQGNSA. Trimming pared 0 bases from V and 6 bases from J, leaving 10 bases between. The CDR3 loop spans 14 amino acids. The chain's CDR3 is CASSLARASDTQYF. CDR3 DNA sequence: TGTGCCAGCAGCTTAGCGCGGGCTAGTGATACGCAGTATTTT.

This chain joins TRBV10-3 and TRBJ2-5, with 11 bases fitting TRBD2. Germline values: CDR1 ENHRY, CDR2 SYGVKD. The trim removed 8 bases at V and 4 bases at J, leaving 6 bases unmatched. The CDR3 is 14 amino acids. The CDR3 coding sequence is TGTGCCATCTCCGGGACTAGCGGAACAGAGACCCAGTACTTC. Translated: CAISGTSGTETQYF.

The chain uses TRBV5-1 and TRBJ2-1, with 12 bases lining up with TRBD2. CDR1 and CDR2 from the germline V gene are SGHRS and YFSETQ. Unmatched junction bases numbered 14, after V lost 4 bases and J lost 9 bases. This CDR3 is built from 17 residues. In DNA, the CDR3 is TGCGCCAGCAGCCCCGCCCCTAGCGGGAGGGCTAGGGGTGAGCAGTTCTTC. Its translation: CASSPAPSGRARGEQFF.

This clone is large in the sample. This chain joins TRBV6-5 and TRBJ2-1, with TRBD2 identical over 7 bases. Germline loops: CDR1 MNHEY, CDR2 SVGAGI. The CDR3 runs to 16 residues. Trimming cost V 1 base and J 4 bases; bases outside gene matches: 7. This CDR3 is CASSYYSGTNYNEQFF. CDR3 sequence (DNA): TGTGCCAGCAGTTACTATTCCGGGACTAATTACAATGAGCAGTTCTTC.

The CDR3 bases are TGTGCCAGCAGCCCGGGACCCCGGGGCGGAAACACCATATATTTT. As protein: CASSPGPRGGNTIYF. The chain is built from TRBV5-4 and TRBJ1-3, with a tentative D call TRBD1 (5 bases). This CDR3 has 15 residues. Looked up from germline, CDR1 is SGHNT and CDR2 is YYREEE (reference sequence). V gave up 4 bases and J gave up 4 bases, with 15 bases separating them.

The table lists this clone with a count of one. The J gene is TRBJ2-3, the V gene TRBV5-1; 8 bases match TRBD1. Looked up from germline, CDR1 is SGHRS and CDR2 is YFSETQ. J lost 4 bases, V lost 0 bases, and 1 base had no gene match. This CDR3 is 14 amino acids long. The CDR3: CASSLGTGPDTQYF. The CDR3 region has the DNA TGCGCCAGCAGCTTGGGGACAGGGCCAGATACGCAGTATTTT.

The chain couples TRBV6-5 to TRBJ2-2, with D perhaps TRBD1 (6 bases). The length of the CDR3 is 14 residues. Germline assignment: CDR1 MNHEY and CDR2 SVGAGI. Trimming removed 6 bases from V and 1 base from J, with 9 bases in between. CDR3 in amino acids: CASRLQGNTGELFF. As DNA, the CDR3 is TGTGCCAGCAGACTACAGGGGAACACCGGGGAGCTGTTTTTT.

V gene TRBV5-1 combines with J gene TRBJ2-3, with TRBD1 matching 7 bases. Germline CDR1 is SGHRS and CDR2 is YFSETQ. V gave up 5 bases and J gave up 1 base; unmatched junction bases: 4. The CDR3 extends over 14 amino acids. The CDR3 DNA reads as TGCGCCAGCAGACTAGGACAGGGCACAGATACGCAGTATTTT. Translation gives CASRLGQGTDTQYF.

The chain recombines TRBV27 with TRBJ1-1; 10 bases map to TRBD1. Germline CDR1 MNHEY, CDR2 SMNVEV (reference sequence). This CDR3 region has 15 residues. The V and J ends lost 5 bases and 1 base, in that order; junction bases with no gene match: 4. Written as DNA, the CDR3 is TGTGCCAGCAGTCCCCGACAGGGGGCGAACACTGAAGCTTTCTTT. As protein: CASSPRQGANTEAFF.

The V gene is TRBV15, the J gene TRBJ1-4; 8 nucleotides agree with TRBD1. The CDR3 runs 14 residues. Per the germline V gene, CDR1 is LNHNV and CDR2 is YYDKDF (reference sequence). V dropped 3 bases and J dropped 7; count of bases not matched to a gene: 4. CDR3 sequence: CATSSRTGSEKLFF. The CDR3 nucleotides are TGTGCCACCAGCAGTCGGACAGGGAGTGAAAAACTGTTTTTT.

The chain links TRBV18 to TRBJ2-7, with 7 bases lining up with TRBD1. CDR3 length: 14 residues. Germline V CDR1 and CDR2: KGHSH, LQKENI. The junction had 10 bases not matched to a gene; V was cut back by 6 bases and J by 5 bases. CDR3 loop: CASSQGTAPHEQYF. CDR3 bases: TGTGCCAGCTCTCAAGGGACAGCCCCCCACGAGCAGTACTTC.

Details on this clone: At one boundary the junction diverges from the germline segment, which might be a read error. The chain has TRBV7-7 and TRBJ2-1; possible D gene TRBD2, 5 bases. This CDR3 has 15 residues. Germline assignment: CDR1 SSHAT and CDR2 FNYEAQ (reference sequence). The CDR3 spells CASSLRLAEYNEQFF. CDR3 coding DNA: TGTGCTAGCAGCTTAAGGCTAGCAGAATACAATGAGCAGTTCTTC.

CDR3 sequence reads: CATSRAAGRRTEAFF. CDR3 in DNA: TGTGCCACCAGCAGAGCCGCGGGCAGGCGCACTGAAGCTTTCTTT. The chain combines TRBV15 with TRBJ1-1; no reliable D call. Germline loops: CDR1 LNHNV, CDR2 YYDKDF (reference sequence). Trimming pared 1 base from V and 4 bases from J, leaving 13 bases between. The CDR3 has 15 residues.

The V gene is TRBV28, the J gene TRBJ1-1; D is ambiguous. CDR3 length: 12 residues. Germline assignment: CDR1 MDHEN and CDR2 SYDVKM. V lost 4 bases and J 1 base, leaving 4 bases between the germline ends. The CDR3 DNA reads TGTGCCAGCAGTTCGGGGAACACTGAAGCTTTCTTT. Its protein is CASSSGNTEAFF.

In this sample, this clone turned up once. The genes are TRBV7-3 and TRBJ2-1, with 9 positions matching TRBD2. This CDR3 contains 16 residues. The V and J ends lost 0 bases and 8 bases, in that order; junction bases with no gene match: 8. In germline, CDR1 is SGHTA, CDR2 FQGTGA. The CDR3 is CASSLTGAGGSYEQFF. CDR3 nucleotide sequence: TGTGCCAGCAGCTTAACCGGCGCGGGAGGGAGCTATGAGCAGTTCTTC. Complete variable domain (other parts from reference TRBV7-3 and TRBJ2-1): GAGVSQTPSNKVTEKGKYVELRCDPISGHTALYWYRQSLGQGPEFLIYFQGTGAADDSGLPNDRFFAVRPEGSVSTLKIQRTERGDSAVYLCASSLTGAGGSYEQFFGPGTRLTVL.

This clone was found a few times. J is TRBJ2-2 and V is TRBV6-1; D tentatively reads TRBD1 or TRBD2 (6 bases each). CDR3 length: 17 residues. Trimming stripped 4 bases from V and 2 bases from J, with 17 bases between. Per germline, CDR1 MNHNS and CDR2 SASEGT. This CDR3 reads CASSVNGGTSNTGELFF. The CDR3 DNA is TGTGCCAGCAGTGTTAATGGGGGGACAAGCAACACCGGGGAGCTGTTTTTT.

In this sample, this clone turned up once. The V call is TRBV5-5, the J call TRBJ2-7, with unresolved D. The CDR3 extends over 17 amino acids. Germline-derived CDR1 and CDR2 are SGHKS and YYEKEE (reference sequence). V was pared by 2 bases and J by 0 bases, with 18 bases between. The CDR3, as DNA: TGTGCCAGCAGCTTCGCTCCCCCAACACTTAGCTCCTACGAGCAGTACTTC. Translating gives CASSFAPPTLSSYEQYF. The full variable domain, in which reference TRBV5-5 and TRBJ2-7 provide the parts outside the CDR3, is DAGVTQSPTHLIKTRGQQVTLRCSPISGHKSVSWYQQVLGQGPQFIFQYYEKEERGRGNFPDRFSARQFPNYSSELNVNALLLGDSALYLCASSFAPPTLSSYEQYFGPGTRLTVT.

The rearrangement links TRBV29-1 to TRBJ1-3; D gene unclear. This CDR3 is built from 14 residues. V gave up 4 bases and J gave up 4 bases, with 14 bases separating them. Germline V CDR1 and CDR2: SQVTM, ANQGSEA. The CDR3 region is CSVVLFPSGNTIYF. CDR3 DNA sequence: TGCAGCGTTGTATTGTTCCCGTCAGGAAACACCATATATTTT.

This clone was seen a few times. V and J are TRBV7-9 and TRBJ2-1, with 9 bases identical to TRBD2. The J segment lost 2 bases and the V segment lost 0 bases, leaving 2 bases of the junction unmatched. This CDR3 is 16 amino acids long. In germline, CDR1 is SEHNR, CDR2 FQNEAQ (reference sequence). The CDR3 bases are TGTGCCAGCAGCTTAGCATTAGCGGGGGCCTACAATGAGCAGTTCTTC. It yields the protein CASSLALAGAYNEQFF.

This chain uses TRBV6-6 with TRBJ2-7; D might be TRBD1 (7 bases). Looked up from germline, CDR1 is MNHNY and CDR2 is SVGAGI (reference sequence). The V and J ends lost 7 bases and 3 bases respectively, with 19 bases between them. This CDR3 region has 15 residues. The CDR3 DNA reads as TGTGCCAGCACTTCCGCGGAGGGGGCCATCTACGAGCAGTACTTC. Its translation: CASTSAEGAIYEQYF.

This clone occurred a few times. V gene TRBV4-2 combines with J gene TRBJ1-3; D is possibly TRBD1 (5 bases). The germline V gene has CDR1 LGHNA and CDR2 YNFKEQ. Trimming left V 0 bases short and J 0 bases short, with 9 bases between. This CDR3 region has 16 residues. CDR3 protein: CASSQETVPSGNTIYF. DNA of the CDR3: TGTGCCAGCAGCCAAGAGACAGTTCCCTCTGGAAACACCATATATTTT.

The chain has TRBV6-5 and TRBJ1-1; D gene unclear. V was shortened by 0 bases and J by 5 bases, with 10 bases between the two germline ends. Germline V lookup: CDR1 MNHEY, CDR2 SVGAGI. The length of the CDR3 is 14 residues. CDR3 residues: CASSYSYPLTEAFF. CDR3 nucleotides: TGTGCCAGCAGTTACTCGTACCCCCTAACTGAAGCTTTCTTT.

The chain employs TRBV5-1 and TRBJ2-3; 15 bases match TRBD2. CDR3 length: 20 amino acids. Losses at the gene ends were 4 bases for V and 1 base for J; bases not matched to a gene: 13. Germline lookup yields CDR1 SGHRS and CDR2 YFSETQ. CDR3 nucleotides: TGCGCCAGCAGCCCCATGGGGACTAGCGGGGGGCCCTTCGGCACAGATACGCAGTATTTT. Its translation: CASSPMGTSGGPFGTDTQYF. The whole variable domain, filled in from reference TRBV5-1 and TRBJ2-3, reads KAGVTQTPRYLIKTRGQQVTLSCSPISGHRSVSWYQQTPGQGLQFLFEYFSETQRNKGNFPGRFSGRQFSNSRSEMNVSTLELGDSALYLCASSPMGTSGGPFGTDTQYFGPGTRLTVL.

V gene TRBV7-2 combines with J gene TRBJ1-5, with TRBD1 matching over 7 bases. Germline assignment: CDR1 SGHTA and CDR2 FQGNSA. This CDR3 region has 14 residues. Trimming at V came to 5 bases and at J to 4 bases, leaving 5 bases not matched to a gene. The CDR3 DNA is TGTGCCAGCAGCCTGGGGGACAGAAATCAGCCCCAGCATTTT. It is translated as CASSLGDRNQPQHF.

By share, this clone ranks as medium-sized. The chain uses TRBV27 and TRBJ2-7; D is uncertain. Germline CDR1 is MNHEY and CDR2 is SMNVEV (reference sequence). Between the trimmed V and J ends, which lost 3 bases and 0 bases, there was a span of 6 bases. The CDR3 contains 13 residues. The CDR3 loop reads CASSFSNSYEQYF. In nucleotides, the CDR3 is TGTGCCAGCAGTTTTTCAAACTCCTACGAGCAGTACTTC.

The chain recombines TRBV6-5 with TRBJ2-1; D possibly corresponds to TRBD1 (6 bases). The germline V and J ends were trimmed by 6 bases and 0 bases, with 9 bases remaining between them. CDR1 MNHEY and CDR2 SVGAGI come from the germline V gene. This CDR3 contains 14 residues. The CDR3 DNA reads TGTGCCAGCAGCCAGGACAGCTCCTACAATGAGCAGTTCTTC. This sequence encodes CASSQDSSYNEQFF.